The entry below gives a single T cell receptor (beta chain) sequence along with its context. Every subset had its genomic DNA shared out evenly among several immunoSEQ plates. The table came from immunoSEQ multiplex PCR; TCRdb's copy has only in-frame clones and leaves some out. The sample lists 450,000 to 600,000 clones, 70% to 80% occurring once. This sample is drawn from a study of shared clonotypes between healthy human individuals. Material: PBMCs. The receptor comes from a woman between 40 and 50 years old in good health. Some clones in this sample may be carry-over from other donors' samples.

This CDR3 is CASSGSSRSVYEQYF. CDR3 sequence (DNA): TGTGCCAGCAGCGGAAGTAGCAGGTCGGTCTACGAGCAGTACTTC. The chain recombines TRBV7-8 with TRBJ2-7; no reliable D call. Germline lookup yields CDR1 SGHVS and CDR2 FQNEAQ. Trimming cost V 5 bases and J 3 bases, with 17 bases left between them. The CDR3 sequence is 15 residues long.